These 5 T cell receptor beta chains originate from one sample sequenced in a study of vaccination and CD4 T cells after COVID-19. Indicated treatment: roughly 10-day PBMC culture with coronavirus spike peptide pools or control peptides (ViraFEST assay). Their antigens remain unidentified. The Oncomine TCR Beta short-read assay sequenced DNA from cultured CD4+ T cells. TCRdb called the PCR reads again in MiXCR, with one record for every CDR3 protein. This sample has 5,000 or so distinct CDR3 sequences; about 40% occur once, and the top ten carry roughly 47%. Sequences were derived from CD4+ T cells from blood, cultured in vitro, sampled after SARS-CoV-2 vaccination. The receptor source for this set is a human donor who had recovered from COVID-19.

The V gene is TRBV2, the J gene TRBJ2-7; 7 bases align to TRBD1. Looked up from germline, CDR1 is SNHLY and CDR2 is FYNNEI. Unmatched junction bases numbered 5, after V lost 3 bases and J lost 0 bases. This CDR3 has 15 residues. The CDR3 loop reads CASSEQTGRSYEQYF. CDR3 DNA sequence: TGTGCCAGCAGTGAGCAGACAGGGCGCTCCTACGAGCAGTACTTC.

In this sample, this clonotype turned up a few times. V is TRBV24-1 and J is TRBJ2-2; tentatively, D is TRBD1 (6 bases). Germline lookup yields CDR1 KGHDR and CDR2 SFDVKD. With 0 bases removed from V and 5 bases from J, the gap between germline ends came to 12 bases. CDR3 length equals 16 residues. CDR3: CATSDLRAGDTGELFF. CDR3 sequence (DNA): TGTGCCACCAGTGATTTGAGGGCAGGGGATACCGGGGAGCTGTTTTTT.

The J gene is TRBJ1-2, the V gene TRBV28; 7 bases align to TRBD1. Germline assignment: CDR1 MDHEN and CDR2 SYDVKM. With V trimmed by 8 bases and J by 4 bases, 1 base remained unmatched. The CDR3 runs 11 residues. The CDR3 is CASGTVYGYTF. In nucleotides, the CDR3 is TGTGCCAGCGGGACAGTCTATGGCTACACCTTC.

V gene TRBV7-9 combines with J gene TRBJ1-1, with D possibly TRBD1 on 6 matching bases. Germline CDR1 is SEHNR and CDR2 is FQNEAQ (reference sequence). The length of the CDR3 is 14 residues. V lost 4 bases to trimming and J lost 6 bases, with 15 bases between them. CDR3 sequence: CASSSIQGNAEAFF. The CDR3 nucleotides read TGTGCCAGCAGCTCCATACAGGGCAACGCTGAAGCTTTCTTT.

This clonotype was counted a few times. This chain uses TRBV6-1 with TRBJ1-2; a possible D gene is TRBD1 (6 bases). V was shortened by 6 bases and J by 6 bases, with 14 bases between the two germline ends. The length of the CDR3 is 13 residues. The V gene's germline CDR1 is MNHNS and CDR2 SASEGT. CDR3 loop: CASRRGAWNGYTF. DNA for the CDR3: TGTGCCAGCAGGAGGGGGGCGTGGAATGGCTACACCTTC.